Presented here are 9 T cell receptor beta chains from one specimen sequenced in a study of molecular identifiers for immune sequencing clone quantification. TCRdb recomputed calls from the PCR reads with MiXCR, one row per CDR3 protein. In the table there are around 470,000 distinct CDR3 sequences, about 26% of which are singletons. What was sequenced was naive CD8+ T cells from blood, with Jurkat cell RNA spiked in. Subset in this sample: FACS-sorted CD8+CD4-CCR7+CD45RA+ naive T cells. These TCRs come from a human donor in good health. Some libraries in this study had Jurkat cell RNA spiked in.

The chain recombines TRBV6-2 or TRBV6-3 with TRBJ2-1; D is ambiguous. V lost 10 bases to trimming and J lost 3 bases, with 7 bases between them. Germline assignment: CDR1 MNHEY and CDR2 SVGEGT. This CDR3 has 11 amino acids. CDR3 protein: CANNLYNEQFF. The DNA for the CDR3 is TGTGCCAACAACCTCTACAATGAGCAGTTCTTC.

This clonotype was recorded a few times. This chain links TRBV20-1 with TRBJ2-5, with D tentatively TRBD2 (6 bases). This CDR3 comprises 13 residues. V gave up 1 base and J gave up 3 bases, with 9 bases separating them. Looked up from germline, CDR1 is DFQATT and CDR2 is SNEGSKA (reference sequence). The CDR3 spells CSARGWREETQYF. The CDR3 DNA follows: TGCAGTGCTAGAGGTTGGAGGGAAGAGACCCAGTACTTC.

The CDR3 DNA sequence: TGTGCCAGCAGCGTTTGGAATAGCGGGGGGCGGTTCTTC. Translated, it gives CASSVWNSGGRFF. This chain links TRBV12-3 or TRBV12-4 with TRBJ2-1; 10 bases agree with TRBD2. The CDR3 is made up of 13 amino acids. V gave up 6 bases and J gave up 15 bases; unmatched junction bases: 11.

Concerning this clonotype: This may arise from a read error, as a much more abundant clone is one base away. The V call is TRBV30, the J call TRBJ2-2; the D gene is possibly TRBD2 (6 bases). This CDR3 region has 13 residues. Germline CDR1 reads GTSNPN; CDR2 reads SVGIG (reference sequence). CDR3 coding DNA: TGTGCCTGGAGCCTACCGGGATCCGGGGGGCTGTTTTTT. Its protein product is CAWSLPGSGGLFF.

This clonotype was seen a few times. The chain carries TRBV25-1 and TRBJ2-7, with D perhaps TRBD1 (6 bases). CDR3 length equals 17 residues. The ends were cut back, 4 bases at V and 2 bases at J, with 21 bases in the middle. Per the germline V gene, CDR1 is MGHDK and CDR2 is SYGVNS. CDR3 DNA sequence: TGTGCCAGCAGTGGGTCCACGGGGACAAGAACCCCCTACGAGCAGTACTTC. Protein sequence: CASSGSTGTRTPYEQYF.

V usage is TRBV6-5 and J usage is TRBJ2-6, with D uncertain. V lost 2 bases to trimming and J lost 3 bases, with 8 bases between them. CDR1 and CDR2 from the germline V gene are MNHEY and SVGAGI. The CDR3 totals 15 residues. This CDR3 reads CASSYTHFGANVLTF. CDR3 DNA: TGTGCCAGCAGTTACACCCACTTTGGGGCCAACGTCCTGACTTTC.

As concerns this clonotype: A much bigger clone sits one base away, suggesting this may be a read error. This sequence joins TRBV7-6 and TRBJ2-2; TRBD2 is a possible D gene (5 bases). The CDR3 consists of 13 residues. CDR1 and CDR2 from the germline V gene are SGHVS and FNYEAQ. The CDR3 DNA reads TGTGCCAGCAGCCTGGAAGTGGCCGGGGAGCCGTTTTTT. Its protein product is CASSLEVAGEPFF.

This clonotype was seen repeatedly, ten times or more. The germline gene is not matched at one end of the junction; a read error may be the cause. The chain combines TRBV7-9 with TRBJ2-7; 8 positions agree with TRBD1. This CDR3 region has 11 residues. Germline V lookup: CDR1 SEHNR, CDR2 FQNEAQ (reference sequence). As DNA, the CDR3 is TGTGCCAGCAGCTCCACGGGACAGGCGAACTTC. Protein: CASSSTGQANF.

This chain links TRBV6-2 or TRBV6-3 with TRBJ2-1; D uncertain. Looked up from germline, CDR1 is MNHEY and CDR2 is SVGEGT. The CDR3 contains 17 residues. Trimming stripped 0 bases from V and 2 bases from J, with 14 bases between. This CDR3 reads CASSYSSMLDTYNEQFF. The DNA for the CDR3 is TGTGCCAGCAGTTACTCGTCCATGTTAGACACCTACAATGAGCAGTTCTTC.